A single sample is the source of the 27 T cell receptor beta chains below, sequenced in a study of blood T cell repertoires in COVID-19. The table came from immunoSEQ multiplex PCR; TCRdb's copy has only in-frame clones and leaves some out. The table records some 42,000 clones, about 77% of them present only once. Sequenced input: peripheral blood. Source of these receptors: a woman between 65 and 79 years old with acute or convalescent COVID-19.

Only a few counts were recorded for this clone. The chain couples TRBV3-1 (or the pseudogene TRBV3-2) to TRBJ1-5; D unresolved. Per germline, CDR1 LGHDT and CDR2 YNNKEL (reference sequence). V lost 1 base and J lost 9, with 7 bases in between. CDR3 length equals 12 residues. CDR3 nucleotides: TGTGCCAGCAGCCAAGGTTACGGGCCCCAGCATTTT. It specifies CASSQGYGPQHF.

This sequence joins TRBV29-1 and TRBJ2-4, with D perhaps TRBD1 (6 bases). CDR1 is SQVTM and CDR2 is ANQGSEA in the germline V gene. This CDR3 contains 13 residues. With 6 bases removed from V and 15 bases from J, the gap between germline ends came to 24 bases. CDR3 protein: CSVRENDRSTAYF. The CDR3 coding sequence is TGCAGCGTCCGAGAAAATGACAGGTCCACGGCGTACTTC. The variable domain in full, with the rest retrieved from reference TRBV29-1 and TRBJ2-4, is SAVISQKPSRDICQRGTSLTIQCQVDSQVTMMFWYRQQPGQSLTLIATANQGSEATYESGFVIDKFPISRPNLTFSTLTVSNMSPEDSSIYLCSVRENDRSTAYFGAGTRLSVL.

The V gene is TRBV3-1 (or the pseudogene TRBV3-2), the J gene TRBJ2-1, with TRBD1 matching over 7 bases. The CDR3 is made up of 14 amino acids. The junction had 10 bases not matched to a gene; V was cut back by 10 bases and J by 4 bases. Germline V gives CDR1 LGHDT, CDR2 YNNKEL (reference sequence). The CDR3 coding sequence is TGTGCCACTGGACAGGCAAGCATGTACAATGAGCAGTTCTTC. Translated: CATGQASMYNEQFF.

V gene TRBV28 combines with J gene TRBJ2-7, with TRBD1 matching over 11 bases. V shed 2 bases, J shed 5 bases, and the junction held 5 bases outside the gene matches. The germline V gene encodes CDR1 MDHEN and CDR2 SYDVKM. The CDR3 is 15 residues long. The CDR3 DNA reads TGTGCCAGCAGTTTAGGGGACAGGGGGTTAAACGAGCAGTACTTC. Protein sequence: CASSLGDRGLNEQYF.

This clone has just one count. V usage is TRBV7-3 and J usage is TRBJ2-7; 8 bases map to TRBD2. The ends lost 5 bases at V and 3 bases at J; junction bases unmatched: 6. The CDR3 covers 14 residues. Looked up from germline, CDR1 is SGHTA and CDR2 is FQGTGA. The CDR3: CASSPERGSYEQYF. DNA for the CDR3: TGTGCCAGCAGCCCCGAGCGGGGGAGCTACGAGCAGTACTTC.

The chain links TRBV28 to TRBJ1-6; D call uncertain. This CDR3 is built from 16 residues. The V end lost 2 bases, the J end lost 7 bases, and 15 bases lay between the germline ends. Germline V lookup: CDR1 MDHEN, CDR2 SYDVKM. The CDR3 reads CASSLSGRVGNSPLHF. CDR3 nucleotides: TGTGCCAGCAGTTTAAGCGGCCGGGTTGGGAATTCACCCCTCCACTTT.

This chain links TRBV9 with TRBJ1-5, with a possible D match to TRBD1 (6 bases). The CDR3 totals 14 residues. Deletions cut 2 bases from V and 3 bases from J, with 9 bases between. Germline loops: CDR1 SGDLS, CDR2 YYNGEE. DNA of the CDR3: TGTGCCAGCAGCGTCGACAGGACCAATCAGCCCCAGCATTTT. Its protein product is CASSVDRTNQPQHF.

The chain is built from TRBV5-1 and TRBJ1-1, with TRBD1 matching over 7 bases. Germline V gives CDR1 SGHRS, CDR2 YFSETQ. The trim removed 4 bases at V and 5 bases at J, leaving 11 bases unmatched. The CDR3 is 15 residues long. CDR3 coding DNA: TGCGCCAGCAGCCAAGTTGACAGGGACGAAACTGAAGCTTTCTTT. As protein: CASSQVDRDETEAFF.

In its sample, this clone was seen a few times. This chain uses TRBV30 with TRBJ1-2; TRBD1 is a possible D gene (5 bases). Germline assignment: CDR1 GTSNPN and CDR2 SVGIG (reference sequence). The CDR3 sequence is 14 residues long. V was cut by 2 bases and J by 5 bases, with 15 bases left in between. Written as DNA, the CDR3 is TGTGCCTGGAGTCCTCTTGAGACAGTTTATGGCTACACCTTC. This translates into CAWSPLETVYGYTF.

This sequence joins TRBV5-1 and TRBJ2-1, with 9 positions matching TRBD1. CDR1 and CDR2 (germline): SGHRS, YFSETQ. The CDR3 has 20 amino acids. The V gene end was trimmed by 5 bases and the J gene end by 7 bases; junction bases not matched to a gene: 25. CDR3 nucleotides: TGCGCCAGCAGGGGTCTCGCGCCGCCTAAACAGGGGGCAGTGGTGAATGAGCAGTTCTTC. Translated, it gives CASRGLAPPKQGAVVNEQFF.

This sequence joins TRBV10-2 and TRBJ1-1, with D possibly matching TRBD1 (6 bases). V shed 7 bases and J shed 6 bases, with 12 bases lying between them. Per germline, CDR1 WSHSY and CDR2 SAAADI. The CDR3 length is 12 residues. The CDR3: CASNERGSEAFF. For the CDR3, the DNA is TGCGCCAGCAACGAGAGGGGGTCTGAAGCTTTCTTT.

This clone was observed a single time. The V call is TRBV6-1, the J call TRBJ2-1; 8 nucleotides match TRBD2. There are 14 residues in the CDR3. With V trimmed by 2 bases and J by 13 bases, 10 bases remained unmatched. The germline V gene has CDR1 MNHNS and CDR2 SASEGT. The chain's CDR3 is CASSELWTSYTQFF. The CDR3 DNA reads as TGTGCCAGCAGTGAATTGTGGACTAGCTACACTCAGTTCTTC.

The chain couples TRBV28 to TRBJ1-1; 7 bases fit TRBD1. In germline, CDR1 is MDHEN, CDR2 SYDVKM. CDR3 length: 18 residues. The trim removed 2 bases at V and 1 base at J, leaving 13 bases unmatched. CDR3 loop: CASSLDRARRFSNTEAFF. The CDR3 region has the DNA TGTGCCAGCAGTTTAGACAGGGCGCGACGCTTTTCGAACACTGAAGCTTTCTTT.

V and J are TRBV19 and TRBJ1-1; D ambiguous. The V end was cut by 6 bases, the J end by 8 bases, with 16 bases between. Germline V gene data show CDR1 as LNHDA and CDR2 as SQIVND (reference sequence). CDR3 length: 13 amino acids. CDR3: CASRWGTGGEAFF. For the CDR3, the DNA is TGTGCCAGTAGGTGGGGAACTGGAGGAGAAGCTTTCTTT.

V is TRBV28 and J is TRBJ2-7, with 7 positions matching TRBD1. The ends lost 3 bases at V and 4 bases at J; junction bases unmatched: 9. The germline CDR1 and CDR2 sequences are MDHEN and SYDVKM. The CDR3 spans 15 residues. The CDR3 sequence: CASSFLGTDSYEQYF. The DNA for the CDR3 is TGTGCCAGCAGTTTCCTCGGGACAGACAGTTACGAGCAGTACTTC.

The chain is built from TRBV5-1 and TRBJ2-3, with TRBD2 as a possible D gene (5 bases). The CDR3 contains 15 residues. Trimming cost V 4 bases and J 2 bases, with 14 bases left between them. Germline V gene sequence: CDR1 SGHRS, CDR2 YFSETQ. The CDR3 sequence: CASSGNQRLTDTQYF. In DNA, the CDR3 is TGCGCCAGCAGCGGAAACCAGCGGCTCACAGATACGCAGTATTTT. The variable domain in full, completed from reference TRBV5-1 and TRBJ2-3, reads KAGVTQTPRYLIKTRGQQVTLSCSPISGHRSVSWYQQTPGQGLQFLFEYFSETQRNKGNFPGRFSGRQFSNSRSEMNVSTLELGDSALYLCASSGNQRLTDTQYFGPGTRLTVL.

V and J are TRBV10-3 and TRBJ1-4; TRBD1 agrees at 7 bases. CDR3 length: 14 residues. The V segment lost 7 bases and the J segment 5 bases; nucleotides outside the gene matches: 7. CDR1 ENHRY and CDR2 SYGVKD come from the germline V gene. The CDR3 loop reads CAITSGQPNEKLFF. CDR3 DNA sequence: TGTGCCATCACCTCGGGACAGCCGAATGAAAAACTGTTTTTT.

This clone was picked up many times. The chain is built from TRBV2 and TRBJ1-1, with unresolved D. The V gene's germline CDR1 is SNHLY and CDR2 FYNNEI. Trimming left V 7 bases short and J 6 bases short, with 9 bases between. This CDR3 has 11 amino acids. This chain's CDR3 is CASTQLAEAFF. CDR3 DNA sequence: TGTGCCAGCACCCAACTTGCTGAAGCTTTCTTT. The full variable domain, completed using reference TRBV2 and TRBJ1-1, is EPEVTQTPSHQVTQMGQEVILRCVPISNHLYFYWYRQILGQKVEFLVSFYNNEISEKSEIFDDQFSVERPDGSNFTLKIRSTKLEDSAMYFCASTQLAEAFFGQGTRLTVV.

The rearrangement uses TRBV11-3 and TRBJ2-2; D remains ambiguous. The CDR3 sequence is 13 residues long. V was clipped by 5 bases and J by 6 bases, with 10 bases between them. CDR1 SGHNT and CDR2 YENEEA come from the germline V gene. CDR3 in amino acids: CASSTLEAGELFF. CDR3 coding DNA: TGTGCCAGCAGCACCCTCGAGGCCGGGGAGCTGTTTTTT.

The rearrangement uses TRBV4-3 and TRBJ2-1; no reliable D call. CDR1 and CDR2 (germline): LGHNA, YSLEER. The CDR3 length is 16 residues. Trimming removed 4 bases at V and 6 bases at J, with 19 bases between. In DNA form, the CDR3 reads TGCGCCAGCAGCCTTTACAGCCACTCACGTTTCAATGAGCAGTTCTTC. It translates to CASSLYSHSRFNEQFF.

This sequence joins TRBV30 and TRBJ2-7, with 8 positions matching TRBD1. The CDR3 has 13 residues. Trimming took 6 bases from V and 2 from J; bases not matched to a gene: 6. Germline V gene lookup returns CDR1 GTSNPN and CDR2 SVGIG (reference sequence). In DNA, the CDR3 is TGTGCCTGCCTGAGGGACAGGCCCTACGAGCAGTACTTC. This gives the protein CACLRDRPYEQYF.

J is TRBJ2-7 and V is TRBV28; 7 bases line up with TRBD1. The CDR3 totals 17 residues. V dropped 4 bases and J dropped 2; count of bases not matched to a gene: 14. Germline lookup yields CDR1 MDHEN and CDR2 SYDVKM. CDR3 residues: CASSSVSTGLLAYEQYF. The CDR3 DNA follows: TGTGCCAGCAGTTCCGTCTCGACAGGGCTCCTCGCCTACGAGCAGTACTTC.

This chain joins TRBV2 and TRBJ2-7, with 12 bases lining up with TRBD2. Per germline, CDR1 SNHLY and CDR2 FYNNEI. V was pared by 6 bases and J by 2 bases, with 2 bases of the junction left unmatched. The CDR3 has 14 amino acids. The CDR3 coding sequence is TGTGCCAGCAGCTCTAGCGGGAGGGCCTACGAGCAGTACTTC. It translates to CASSSSGRAYEQYF.

In the case of this clone: The conserved final phenylalanine or tryptophan is absent from the CDR3, which likely points to a read error. The DNA is left out, because the CDR3 cannot be placed on it with certainty; the CDR3 is given as TCRdb lists it. V usage is TRBV7-9 and J usage is TRBJ2-7; the D call in the table, TRBD1, was not verified against the DNA. The CDR3 has 15 residues if both end residues are counted. Germline values: CDR1 SEHNR, CDR2 FQNEAQ (reference sequence). CDR3 amino acids: CASSPSGTASSPGTL.

The chain is built from TRBV19 and TRBJ2-1; 11 bases agree with TRBD2. The germline CDR1 and CDR2 sequences are LNHDA and SQIVND (reference sequence). The CDR3 is 15 amino acids. V gave up 6 bases and J gave up 6 bases; unmatched junction bases: 7. In DNA form, the CDR3 reads TGTGCCAGTAGCCAAACTAGCGGGAGCGCCAATGAGCAGTTCTTC. This codes for CASSQTSGSANEQFF. Variable domain in full (rest from reference TRBV19 and TRBJ2-1): DGGITQSPKYLFRKEGQNVTLSCEQNLNHDAMYWYRQDPGQGLRLIYYSQIVNDFQKGDIAEGYSVSREKKESFPLTVTSAQKNPTAFYLCASSQTSGSANEQFFGPGTRLTVL.

This clone was detected only a few times. The chain uses TRBV23-1 and TRBJ1-4; D possibly corresponds to TRBD1 (5 bases). TRBV23-1 is designated an ORF whose function remains uncertain. Trimming stripped 7 bases from V and 3 bases from J, with 9 bases between. This CDR3 spans 13 amino acids. CDR3 sequence reads: CASIRTPNEKLFF. In DNA form, the CDR3 reads TGCGCCAGCATAAGGACACCTAATGAAAAACTGTTTTTT.

This chain's CDR3 is CASSPRQTITNTEAFF. In nucleotides, the CDR3 is TGTGCCAGCTCACCACGGCAGACAATAACGAACACTGAAGCTTTCTTT. The chain joins TRBV18 to TRBJ1-1; D is unresolved. This CDR3 has 16 amino acids. V lost 1 base to trimming and J lost 1 base, with 13 bases between them. Germline V CDR1 and CDR2: KGHSH, LQKENI.